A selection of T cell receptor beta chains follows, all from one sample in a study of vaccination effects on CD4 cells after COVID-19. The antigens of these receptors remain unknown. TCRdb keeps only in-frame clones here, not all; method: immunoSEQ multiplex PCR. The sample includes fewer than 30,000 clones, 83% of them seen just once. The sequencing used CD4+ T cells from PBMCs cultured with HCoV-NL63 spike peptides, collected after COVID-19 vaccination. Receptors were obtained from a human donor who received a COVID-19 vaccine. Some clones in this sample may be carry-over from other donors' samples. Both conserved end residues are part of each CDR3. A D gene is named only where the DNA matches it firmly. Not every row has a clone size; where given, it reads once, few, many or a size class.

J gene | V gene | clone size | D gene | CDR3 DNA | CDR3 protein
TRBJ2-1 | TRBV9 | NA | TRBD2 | TGTGCCAGCAGCGAGACTAGCGGGGTCTACAATGAGCAGTTCTTC | CASSETSGVYNEQFF
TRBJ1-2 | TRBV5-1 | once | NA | TGCGCCAGCAGCTTGTCTTCTGGACTAGGGGTGGATGGCTACACCTTC | CASSLSSGLGVDGYTF
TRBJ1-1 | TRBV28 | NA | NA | TGTGCCAGCAGTTCCCCCGGGGCCGGGGACACTGAAGCTTTCTTT | CASSSPGAGDTEAFF
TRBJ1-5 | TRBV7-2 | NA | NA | TGTGCCAGCAGCTTAGCAGCAGGAGTAAATCAGCCCCAGCATTTT | CASSLAAGVNQPQHF
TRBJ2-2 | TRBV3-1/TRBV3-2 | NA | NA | TGTGCCAGCTCGAACACCGGGGAGCTGTTTTTT | CASSNTGELFF
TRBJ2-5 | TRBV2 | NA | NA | TGTGCCAGCAGTGAAGCCCCACCCGGGACCCAGTACTTC | CASSEAPPGTQYF
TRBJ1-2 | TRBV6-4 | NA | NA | TGTGCCAGCAGTGACAGGTATGGCTACACCTTC | CASSDRYGYTF
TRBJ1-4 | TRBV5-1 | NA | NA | TGCGCCAGCAGCTCGGGACAACCTAATGAAAAACTGTTTTTT | CASSSGQPNEKLFF
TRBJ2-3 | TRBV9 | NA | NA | TGTGCCAGCAGCGGGCGGGCTAGCACAGATACGCAGTATTTT | CASSGRASTDTQYF
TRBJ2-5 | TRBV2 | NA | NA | TGTGCCAGCAGTTTGGCAGGAGTCCGGGAGACCCAGTACTTC | CASSLAGVRETQYF
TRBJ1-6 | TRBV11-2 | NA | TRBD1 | TGTGCCAGCAGCTTAGTCGGCAGGGGGAAAGGAAATTCACCCCTCCACTTT | CASSLVGRGKGNSPLHF
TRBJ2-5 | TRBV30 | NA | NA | TGTGCCTGGTCCGGGACACCTCAAGAGACCCAGTACTTC | CAWSGTPQETQYF
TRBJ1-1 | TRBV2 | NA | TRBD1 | TGTGCCAGCAGTGAAACGGGCGACAGGGTGAACACTGAAGCTTTCTTT | CASSETGDRVNTEAFF
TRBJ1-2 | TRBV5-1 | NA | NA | TGCGCCAGCAGCTTGGATGGGGGGCCGACGGTAGCGAGCGATGGCTACACCTTC | CASSLDGGPTVASDGYTF
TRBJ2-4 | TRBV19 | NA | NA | TGTGCCAGTAGTATCGGACAGATACAACCCTTAGCCAAAAACATTCAGTACTTC | CASSIGQIQPLAKNIQYF
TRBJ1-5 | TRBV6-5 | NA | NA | TGTGCCAGCACCAAGGACAGATTAGTCCAGCCCCAGCATTTT | CASTKDRLVQPQHF
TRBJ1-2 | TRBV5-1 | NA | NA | TGCGCCAGCAGCCGGGGCATCGACTATGGCTACACCTTC | CASSRGIDYGYTF
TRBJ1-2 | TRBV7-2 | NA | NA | TGTGCCAGCAGCTTAGGCGGTTCGGGGTACTATGGCTACACCTTC | CASSLGGSGYYGYTF
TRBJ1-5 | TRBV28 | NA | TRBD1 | TGTGCCAGCTGGGACAGGTCTAGCAATCAGCCCCAGCATTTT | CASWDRSSNQPQHF
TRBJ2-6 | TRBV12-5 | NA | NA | TGTGCTAGTGGGACTCTCTCTGGGGCCAACGTCCTGACTTTC | CASGTLSGANVLTF
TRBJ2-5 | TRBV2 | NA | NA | TGTGCCAGCAGTGAGAGGGACTCCAGGTTGGCCCAGTACTTC | CASSERDSRLAQYF
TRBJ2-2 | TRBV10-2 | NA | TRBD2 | TGCGCCAGCGCAGCGGGGGGCGCAGCCGGGGAGCTGTTTTTT | CASAAGGAAGELFF
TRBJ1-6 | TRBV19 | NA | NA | TGTGCCAGTAGTATAGGGGGGTCAGGGAACGGCTCACCCCTCCACTTT | CASSIGGSGNGSPLHF
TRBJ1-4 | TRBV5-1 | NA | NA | TGCGCCAGCACCAGGACACCAACAACTAATGAAAAACTGTTTTTT | CASTRTPTTNEKLFF
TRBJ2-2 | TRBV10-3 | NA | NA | TGTGCCATCAGTGAGCACGGGGCCCTAACCGGGGAGCTGTTTTTT | CAISEHGALTGELFF
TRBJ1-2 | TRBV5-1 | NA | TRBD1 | TGCGCCAGCAGCGCGGGACAGGGTGACGGCTACACCTTC | CASSAGQGDGYTF
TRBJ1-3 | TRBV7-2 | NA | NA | TGTGCCAGCAGGTCACAGGGACTATCTGGAAACACCATATATTTT | CASRSQGLSGNTIYF
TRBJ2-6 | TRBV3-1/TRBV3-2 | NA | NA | TGTGCCAGCAGCGCCACACAGTCTGGGGCCAACGTCCTGACTTTC | CASSATQSGANVLTF